The rows below give T cell receptor beta chains drawn from one sample of a study of blood T cell repertoires in COVID-19. Sequencing used immunoSEQ multiplex PCR; TCRdb keeps in-frame clones, though not all of them. The profile shows 150,000 to 200,000 clones, approximately 85% of them singletons. The specimen sequenced was peripheral blood. The receptor source for this set is a woman aged 55-70 years with acute or convalescent COVID-19. Both conserved end residues are part of each CDR3. The order of the fields is J gene, clone size, V gene, D gene, CDR3 protein. A D gene is named only where the DNA matches it firmly. Clone sizes are given selectively: once, few, many, or a class where the clone is expanded.

TRBJ1-4	-	TRBV28	TRBD1	CASRQGAQGDEKLFF
TRBJ1-2	-	TRBV18	-	CASSLRQRDTANYGYTF
TRBJ1-2	-	TRBV12-5	-	CASGLYPYGYTF
TRBJ2-1	once	TRBV7-3	-	CASSLRPLQRINEQFF
TRBJ2-7	-	TRBV9	TRBD2	CASSVLRLGLSTSGRESYEQYF
TRBJ1-2	-	TRBV5-1	TRBD1	CASSSGTGPGGYTF
TRBJ2-5	once	TRBV6-5	TRBD2	CASAPPAGVTETQYF
TRBJ2-6	-	TRBV7-2	-	CASSPSRWGLISGANVLTF
TRBJ1-1	-	TRBV7-8	-	CASSSNRAGGTEAFF
TRBJ2-7	once	TRBV30	-	CAWSSGGPYEQYF
TRBJ2-1	-	TRBV27	TRBD2	CASSLSTSGLYNEQFF
TRBJ1-2	few	TRBV6-5	-	CASSDLGGGNYGYTF
TRBJ1-2	-	TRBV4-1	-	CASSQELTRQGYTF
TRBJ2-1	-	TRBV5-1	TRBD2	CASSLGLAGGPRYNEQFF
TRBJ1-2	-	TRBV19	-	CASRDFFRGYTF
TRBJ1-2	-	TRBV28	TRBD1	CASDQQGARGYTF
TRBJ2-3	-	TRBV27	-	CASSLFSGSDTQYF
TRBJ1-1	few	TRBV7-2	-	CASSLRQRSNTEAFF
TRBJ1-1	-	TRBV10-3	-	CAISESGGFTEAFF
TRBJ2-4	few	TRBV28	-	CASSLGSASKNIQYF
TRBJ1-2	once	TRBV5-1	-	CASRKGEGYTF
TRBJ2-1	-	TRBV14	-	CASSQTPGLYNEQFF
TRBJ1-4	-	TRBV19	-	CASSIEDGRGSEKLFF
TRBJ2-2	-	TRBV19	TRBD2	CASSRGSGTNTGELFF
TRBJ1-2	-	TRBV4-1	TRBD1	CASSRTGANYGYTF
TRBJ1-1	-	TRBV19	-	CASIPQGSNTEAFF
TRBJ1-5	-	TRBV3-1/TRBV3-2	-	CASSRGGPSAVQPQHF
TRBJ1-2	-	TRBV12-3/TRBV12-4	-	CASSGQRRYGYTF
TRBJ1-3	-	TRBV3-1/TRBV3-2	-	CASSQEGGAGNTIYF
TRBJ1-1	-	TRBV19	-	CASSPSVGNTEAFF